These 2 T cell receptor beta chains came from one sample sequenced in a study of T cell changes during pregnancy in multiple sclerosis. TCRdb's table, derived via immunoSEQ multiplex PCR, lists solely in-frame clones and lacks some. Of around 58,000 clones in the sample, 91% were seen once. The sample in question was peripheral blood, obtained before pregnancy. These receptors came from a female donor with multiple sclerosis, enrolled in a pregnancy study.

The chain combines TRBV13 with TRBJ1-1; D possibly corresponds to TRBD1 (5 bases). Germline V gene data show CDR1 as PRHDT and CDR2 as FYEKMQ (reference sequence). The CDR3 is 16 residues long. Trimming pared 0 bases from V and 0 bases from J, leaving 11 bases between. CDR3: CASSLGRTRMNTEAFF. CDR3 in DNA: TGTGCCAGCAGCTTAGGACGGACAAGAATGAACACTGAAGCTTTCTTT.

CDR3 bases: TGTGCCAGCTCCGAGACAGGGGGACCAGATACGCAGTATTTT. This gives the protein CASSETGGPDTQYF. The rearrangement links TRBV6-4 to TRBJ2-3; 9 nucleotides agree with TRBD1. This CDR3 comprises 14 residues. Unmatched junction bases numbered 7, after V lost 8 bases and J lost 4 bases. In germline, CDR1 is MRHNA, CDR2 SNTAGT.